This T cell receptor beta chain originates from a study of T-cell memory formation after mild COVID-19. This CDR3 has 11 residues. Germline CDR1 is SGHTA and CDR2 is FQGNSA. V gave up 2 bases and J gave up 5 bases, with 4 bases separating them. In its sample, this clonotype was seen a few times. Using constant-segment primers, 5'RACE produced TCR alpha and TCR beta cDNA libraries carrying sample barcodes and UMIs. TCRdb fed the 5' RACE reads into MiXCR, producing one record per CDR3 protein. The sample has about 190,000 distinct CDR3 sequences; 15% to 20% are singletons. This chain joins TRBV7-2 and TRBJ2-7; D is unresolved. The origin of this receptor is an adult woman who had mild COVID-19 (a few samples of this study predate the infection). Cell type and time point are not known. Material: PBMCs or a T cell subset sorted from them (not recorded which). CDR3 loop: CASSLYHEQYF. The DNA of the CDR3 is TGTGCCAGCAGCTTATATCACGAGCAGTACTTC. Based on the CDR3 plus reference TRBV7-2 and TRBJ2-7, the full variable domain is GAGVSQSPSNKVTEKGKDVELRCDPISGHTALYWYRQSLGQGLEFLIYFQGNSAPDKSGLPSDRFSAERTGGSVSTLTIQRTQQEDSAVYLCASSLYHEQYFGPGTRLTVT.